This section outlines one T cell receptor (beta chain) sequence together with its context. Its antigen has not been determined. Base qualities were left out, and no much larger clone turns up one base away. Ficoll-Paque density gradient centrifugation was the method used to isolate PBMCs. These data come from a study of T-cell memory formation after mild COVID-19 (dated by TCRdb to about 2021). Some background on the complete study: TCR sequence clusters from the two donors were found to be largely donor specific. In two donors, T-cell clones that expanded and contracted after mild COVID-19 were followed by sequencing TCRalpha and TCRbeta repertoires longitudinally. Two young, previously healthy adult volunteers, one female and one male, were included in the cohort. Points the paper makes about the study in general: Only a couple of mild cases were covered in the study, and larger cohorts including severe cases with pre-infection samples were considered necessary. Some responding clones were detected in pre-infection memory, suggesting pre-existing cross-reactive memory T cells joined the SARS-CoV-2 response. Clones that contracted from day 15 to 85 showed balanced CD4/CD8 phenotypes, whereas a second wave of clones that expanded from day 15 to 37 leaned towards CD4+. Contracting CD4+ clones appeared mostly in the CM and EM memory subsets, whereas CD8+ clones were enriched in EMRA. SARS-CoV-2 specificity of the second-wave clones peaking on day 37 was not confirmed.

The CDR3 starts with the cysteine, ends with the phenylalanine, and has 16 residues. Solely the CDR3 DNA is kept, with 48 bases framed from the first base. In the germline V gene, CDR1 corresponds to SGHTS and CDR2 to YDEGEE. Germline trimming amounts to 4 bases on V and 7 bases on J, with 13 as the count of junction bases outside the gene matches. The listed sequencing device is Illumina NovaSeq 6000. TCRalpha and TCRbeta cDNA libraries were built by 5'RACE with constant-segment primers, adding sample barcodes and unique molecular identifiers. Trizol reagent was used to extract RNA from every sample. Amplification of the libraries took two PCR steps, and the second step added a second sample barcode plus Illumina TruSeq adapters. Sequencing of the libraries was done on an Illumina NovaSeq, producing 2 x 150 bp paired-end reads. On the study's bioinformatics: Reads were demultiplexed and collapsed into UMI-guided consensus sequences with migec v1.2.7. Using mixcr v2.1.11, UMI consensuses were aligned to TRA and TRB V and J templates and then assembled into clonotypes. A clonotype was counted as expanded or contracted only when both edgeR and NoisET called the clonotype significant, with the noise models trained on biological replicates. For edgeR calls, a false discovery rate-adjusted p below 0.01 and a log2 fold-change threshold of 1 were applied. PCA with hierarchical clustering of max-normalized trajectories of the 1000 most abundant clonotypes was used as exploratory dynamics analysis. Separately sequenced CD4+ and CD8+ repertoires were used to assign the CD4 or CD8 phenotype of responding clones. TCRdb took the public reads, trimmed them with fastp at Q25, ran MiXCR for clone calling and kept in-frame beta chains. Merged by CDR3 protein, the rows form single entries marked with the most common genes and DNA. The V and J calls, along with clone size, are taken from TCRdb and not from the paper's own processing. The sample table lists about 360,000 distinct CDR3 sequences, around 15% of them with a count of one. The top ten hold roughly 22% of the sample.

Source material: PBMCs or a T cell subset sorted from them (not recorded which). The TCR was taken from a man younger than 35 who had mild COVID-19 (a few samples of this study predate the infection). The sample titles of this study are shuffled in the database, so cell type and time point are left out; the donor was told from shared clones. The chain uses TRBV5-8 and TRBJ1-5; TRBD1 agrees with 8 junctional bases. CDR3 protein: CASSPAVRGLRQPQHF. The DNA sequence reads TGTGCCAGCAGCCCCGCGGTCAGGGGGCTACGACAGCCCCAGCATTTT.